The TCR beta chain described here comes from a study of blood T cell repertoires in COVID-19. About the research overall: Sites in the United States, Italy and Spain provided acute and convalescent COVID-19 samples. PBMCs, B-cell-depleted T cells, or T cells provided the cDNA or gDNA that made up the material.

The CDR3 length is 12 residues. Germline values: CDR1 MNHEY, CDR2 SMNVEV (reference sequence). Trimming at V came to 8 bases and at J to 9 bases, leaving 7 bases not matched to a gene. As originally analysed: Reference gene primer amplification in the assay estimated nucleated cell counts. Sequenced by immunoSEQ multiplex PCR; TCRdb stores in-frame clones only, minus some. Clonal size and the V and J genes are those of that table, whereas D and trimming came from the DNA. The data contain roughly 380,000 clones, less than 85% of them singletons. This receptor was obtained from a woman aged 18-29 years with acute or convalescent COVID-19. Sequenced: peripheral blood. V usage is TRBV27 and J usage is TRBJ1-5, with TRBD1 matching 7 bases. CDR3 amino acids: CASRGGSGPQHF. Here the CDR3 DNA reads TGTGCCAGCCGAGGGGGCTCGGGGCCCCAGCATTTT.